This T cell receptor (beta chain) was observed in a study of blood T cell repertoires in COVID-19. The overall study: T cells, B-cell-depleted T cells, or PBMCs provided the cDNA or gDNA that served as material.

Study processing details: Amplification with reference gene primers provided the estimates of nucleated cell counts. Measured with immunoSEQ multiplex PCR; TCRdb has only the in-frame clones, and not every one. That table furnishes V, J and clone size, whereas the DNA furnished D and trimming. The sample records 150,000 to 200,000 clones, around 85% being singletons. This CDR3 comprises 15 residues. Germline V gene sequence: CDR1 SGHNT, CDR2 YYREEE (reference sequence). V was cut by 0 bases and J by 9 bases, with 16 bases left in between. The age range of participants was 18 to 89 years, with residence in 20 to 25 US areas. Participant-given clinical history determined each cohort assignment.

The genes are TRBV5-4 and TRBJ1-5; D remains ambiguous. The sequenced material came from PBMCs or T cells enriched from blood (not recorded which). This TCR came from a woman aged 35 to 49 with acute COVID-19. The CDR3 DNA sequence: TGTGCCAGCAGCTTGGGAGGGAAAGACGGCCGGCCCCAGCATTTT. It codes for CASSLGGKDGRPQHF.